The 7 T cell receptor beta chains reported below all come from one sample, sequenced in a study of shared clonotypes between healthy human individuals. Assay: immunoSEQ multiplex PCR; the TCRdb copy retains only in-frame clones and omits some. Of over 2 million clones listed, over 85% are singletons. What was sequenced was naive CD4+ T cells sorted from blood. Documented subset: CD45RA+ positively selected. The source of these receptors is a man between 18 and 29 years old in good health.

V is TRBV4-3 and J is TRBJ2-5, with TRBD2 matching 15 bases. The CDR3 loop spans 17 amino acids. Germline V gene data show CDR1 as LGHNA and CDR2 as YSLEER. Trimming cost V 2 bases and J 5 bases; bases outside gene matches: 6. CDR3 DNA sequence: TGCGCCAGCAGCCAACGGGGACTAGCGGGAGGAGGTGAGACCCAGTACTTC. This codes for CASSQRGLAGGGETQYF.

The rearrangement joins TRBV28 to TRBJ1-6; TRBD1 might be the D (5 bases). This CDR3 region has 14 residues. In germline, CDR1 is MDHEN, CDR2 SYDVKM. The ends were cut back, 6 bases at V and 0 bases at J, with 6 bases in the middle. CDR3 protein: CASRQDSYNSPLHF. In DNA form, the CDR3 reads TGTGCCAGCAGACAGGACTCCTATAATTCACCCCTCCACTTT.

The genes are TRBV6-1 and TRBJ1-6; D is undetermined. V lost 3 bases to trimming and J lost 5 bases, with 11 bases between them. Germline CDR1 is MNHNS and CDR2 is SASEGT. The CDR3 is made up of 15 amino acids. The CDR3 is CASSDGAGNNSPLHF. CDR3 nucleotide sequence: TGTGCCAGCAGTGATGGTGCAGGCAATAATTCACCCCTCCACTTT.

The rearrangement uses TRBV10-3 and TRBJ2-1; 7 bases fit TRBD2. CDR1 is ENHRY and CDR2 is SYGVKD in the germline V gene. The CDR3 totals 15 residues. Trimming cost V 4 bases and J 5 bases; bases outside gene matches: 8. The CDR3 reads CAISAGREGNNEQFF. The CDR3 region has the DNA TGTGCCATCAGTGCTGGGAGGGAGGGAAACAATGAGCAGTTCTTC.

The chain has TRBV11-2 and TRBJ2-1; D gene uncertain. Trimming shortened V by 1 base and J by 4 bases, and 8 bases separated the two germline ends. The CDR3 is 14 amino acids. Germline assignment: CDR1 SGHAT and CDR2 FQNNGV. The DNA for the CDR3 is TGTGCCAGCAGCTTAGCACTCTCATACAATGAGCAGTTCTTC. This encodes CASSLALSYNEQFF.

The rearrangement joins TRBV28 to TRBJ2-2, with D perhaps matching TRBD2 (6 bases). Germline-derived CDR1 and CDR2 are MDHEN and SYDVKM. The V and J ends lost 6 bases and 3 bases respectively, with 11 bases between them. There are 14 residues in the CDR3. CDR3 DNA: TGTGCCAGCAGACCAGGCGGGGACACCGGGGAGCTGTTTTTT. Protein sequence: CASRPGGDTGELFF.

J is TRBJ2-1 and V is TRBV9; D possibly corresponds to TRBD1 (5 bases). The CDR3 is 11 amino acids. Trimming stripped 4 bases from V and 9 bases from J, with 8 bases between. Looked up from germline, CDR1 is SGDLS and CDR2 is YYNGEE. Here the CDR3 reads CASSSQGEQFF. The CDR3 nucleotides read TGTGCCAGCAGCTCTCAGGGTGAGCAGTTCTTC.